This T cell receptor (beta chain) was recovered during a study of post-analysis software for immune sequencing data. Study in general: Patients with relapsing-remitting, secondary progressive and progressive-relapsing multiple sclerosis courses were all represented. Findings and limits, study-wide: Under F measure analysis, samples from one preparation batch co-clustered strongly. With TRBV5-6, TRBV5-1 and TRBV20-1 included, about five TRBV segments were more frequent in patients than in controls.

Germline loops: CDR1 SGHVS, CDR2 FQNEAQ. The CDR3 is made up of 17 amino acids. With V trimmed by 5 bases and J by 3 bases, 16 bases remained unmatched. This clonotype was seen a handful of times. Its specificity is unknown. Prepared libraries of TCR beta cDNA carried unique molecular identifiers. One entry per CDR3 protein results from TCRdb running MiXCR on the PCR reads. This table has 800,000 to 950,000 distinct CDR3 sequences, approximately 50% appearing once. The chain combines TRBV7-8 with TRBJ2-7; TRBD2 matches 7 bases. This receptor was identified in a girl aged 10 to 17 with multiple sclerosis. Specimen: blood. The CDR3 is CASSLSSRGGSIYEQYF. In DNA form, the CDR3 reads TGTGCCAGCAGCCTAAGCTCTCGGGGCGGGAGCATCTACGAGCAGTACTTC.